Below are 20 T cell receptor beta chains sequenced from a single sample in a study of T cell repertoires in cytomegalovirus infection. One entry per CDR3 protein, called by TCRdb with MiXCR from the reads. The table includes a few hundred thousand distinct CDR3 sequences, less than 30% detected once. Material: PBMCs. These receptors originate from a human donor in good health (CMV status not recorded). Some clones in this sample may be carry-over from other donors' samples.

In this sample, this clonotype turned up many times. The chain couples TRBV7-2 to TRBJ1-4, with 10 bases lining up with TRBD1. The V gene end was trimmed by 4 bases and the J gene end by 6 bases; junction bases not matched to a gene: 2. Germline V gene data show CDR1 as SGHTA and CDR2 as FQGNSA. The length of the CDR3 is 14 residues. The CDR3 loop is CASSSGTGDEKLFF. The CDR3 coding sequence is TGTGCCAGCAGCTCCGGGACAGGGGATGAAAAACTGTTTTTT.

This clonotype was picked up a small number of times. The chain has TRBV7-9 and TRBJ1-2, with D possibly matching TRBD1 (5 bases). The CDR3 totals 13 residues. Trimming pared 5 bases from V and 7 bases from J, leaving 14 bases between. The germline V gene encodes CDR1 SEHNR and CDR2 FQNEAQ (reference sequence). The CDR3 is CASSLRDVGGYTF. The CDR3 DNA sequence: TGTGCCAGCAGCCTACGGGACGTTGGTGGCTACACCTTC.

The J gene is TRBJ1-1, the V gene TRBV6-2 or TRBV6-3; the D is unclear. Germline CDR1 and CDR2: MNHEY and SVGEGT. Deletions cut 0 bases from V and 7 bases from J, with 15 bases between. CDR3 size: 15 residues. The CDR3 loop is CASSYSALTFSEAFF. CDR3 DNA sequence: TGTGCCAGCAGTTACTCCGCTCTCACTTTTAGTGAAGCTTTCTTT.

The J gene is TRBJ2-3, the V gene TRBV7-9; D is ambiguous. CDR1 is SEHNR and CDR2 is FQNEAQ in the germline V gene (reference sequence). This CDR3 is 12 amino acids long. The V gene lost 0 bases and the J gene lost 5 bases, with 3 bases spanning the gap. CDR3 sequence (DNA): TGTGCCAGCAGCTTAGCAATAGATACGCAGTATTTT. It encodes CASSLAIDTQYF.

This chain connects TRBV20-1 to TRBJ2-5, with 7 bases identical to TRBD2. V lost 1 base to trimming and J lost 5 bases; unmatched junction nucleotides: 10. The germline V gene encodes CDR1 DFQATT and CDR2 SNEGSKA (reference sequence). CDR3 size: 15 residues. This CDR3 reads CSARGGGSVVETQYF. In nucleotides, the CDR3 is TGCAGTGCTAGAGGTGGCGGGAGCGTGGTGGAGACCCAGTACTTC.

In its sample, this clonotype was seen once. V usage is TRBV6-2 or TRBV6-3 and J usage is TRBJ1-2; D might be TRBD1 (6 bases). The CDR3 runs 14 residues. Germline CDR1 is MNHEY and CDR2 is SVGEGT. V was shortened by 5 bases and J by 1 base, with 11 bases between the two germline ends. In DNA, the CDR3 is TGTGCCAGCAGTCCAGGGGCGATTAACTATGGCTACACCTTC. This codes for CASSPGAINYGYTF.

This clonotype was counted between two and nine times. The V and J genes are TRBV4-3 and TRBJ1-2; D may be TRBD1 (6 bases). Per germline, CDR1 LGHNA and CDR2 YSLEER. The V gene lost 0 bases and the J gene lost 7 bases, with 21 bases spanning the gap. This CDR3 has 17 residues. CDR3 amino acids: CASSQDAQGTTVFGYTF. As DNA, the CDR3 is TGCGCCAGCAGCCAAGATGCCCAAGGGACAACAGTTTTTGGCTACACCTTC.

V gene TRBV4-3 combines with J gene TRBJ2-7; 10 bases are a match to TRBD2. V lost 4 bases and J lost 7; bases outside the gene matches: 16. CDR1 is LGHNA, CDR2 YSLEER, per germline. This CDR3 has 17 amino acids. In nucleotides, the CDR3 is TGCGCCAGCAGCCGAGGGAGTCAGGCGGGACTAGCGAGGGAGCAGTACTTC. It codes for CASSRGSQAGLAREQYF.

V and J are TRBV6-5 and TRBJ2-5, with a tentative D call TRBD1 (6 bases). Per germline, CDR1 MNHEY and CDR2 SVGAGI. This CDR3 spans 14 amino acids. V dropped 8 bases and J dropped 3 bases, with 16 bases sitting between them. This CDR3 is CASGRLDSEETQYF. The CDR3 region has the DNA TGTGCCAGCGGCCGGTTGGACAGTGAAGAGACCCAGTACTTC.

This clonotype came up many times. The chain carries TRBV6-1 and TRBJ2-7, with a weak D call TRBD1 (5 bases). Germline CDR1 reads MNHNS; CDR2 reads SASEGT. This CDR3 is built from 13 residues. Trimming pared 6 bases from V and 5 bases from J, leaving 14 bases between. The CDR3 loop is CASSWSQGDEQYV. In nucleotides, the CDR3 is TGTGCCAGCAGCTGGAGTCAGGGTGACGAGCAGTACGTC.

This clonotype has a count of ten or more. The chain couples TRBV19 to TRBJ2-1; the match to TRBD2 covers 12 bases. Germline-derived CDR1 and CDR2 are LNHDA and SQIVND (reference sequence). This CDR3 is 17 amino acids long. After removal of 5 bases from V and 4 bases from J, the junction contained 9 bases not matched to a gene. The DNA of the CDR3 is TGTGCCAGTAGTGCAAGACTAGCGGGAGAGGGGTACAATGAGCAGTTCTTC. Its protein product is CASSARLAGEGYNEQFF.

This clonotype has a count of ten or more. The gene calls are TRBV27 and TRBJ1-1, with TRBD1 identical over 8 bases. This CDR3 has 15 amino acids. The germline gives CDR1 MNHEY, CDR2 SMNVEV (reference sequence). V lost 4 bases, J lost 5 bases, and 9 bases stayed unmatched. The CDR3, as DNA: TGTGCCAGCAGTTCCCGTACCAGGGGGCAGACTGAAGCTTTCTTT. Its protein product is CASSSRTRGQTEAFF.

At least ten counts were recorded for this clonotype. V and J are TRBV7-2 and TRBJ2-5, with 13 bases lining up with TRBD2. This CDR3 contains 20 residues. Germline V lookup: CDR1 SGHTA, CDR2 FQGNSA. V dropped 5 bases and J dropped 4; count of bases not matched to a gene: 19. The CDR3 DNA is TGTGCCAGCAGCCCCCCCGGGACTAGCGGGGTCAAAGGGATGGCAGAGACCCAGTACTTC. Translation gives CASSPPGTSGVKGMAETQYF.

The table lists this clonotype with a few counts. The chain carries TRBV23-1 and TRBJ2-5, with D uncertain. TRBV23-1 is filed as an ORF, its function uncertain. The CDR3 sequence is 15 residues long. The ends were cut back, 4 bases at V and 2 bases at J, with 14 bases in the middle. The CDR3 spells CASSPTEAAQETQYF. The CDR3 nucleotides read TGCGCCAGCAGTCCTACAGAAGCAGCGCAAGAGACCCAGTACTTC.

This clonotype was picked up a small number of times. Written as DNA, the CDR3 is TGCGCCAGCAGCTTGGCCTGGGGAGAAGCCAAAAACATTCAGTACTTC. This translates into CASSLAWGEAKNIQYF. This sequence joins TRBV5-1 and TRBJ2-4, with D possibly TRBD2 on 5 matching bases. The CDR3 totals 16 residues. Looked up from germline, CDR1 is SGHRS and CDR2 is YFSETQ. V was cut by 0 bases and J by 0 bases, with 10 bases left in between.

The CDR3 nucleotides read TGTGCCAGCAGCTTAGCGCAGCATTCGGTCCAGCATTTT. It translates to CASSLAQHSVQHF. The chain combines TRBV7-2 with TRBJ1-5; D not resolved. Trimming stripped 0 bases from V and 12 bases from J, with 12 bases between. Germline CDR1 and CDR2: SGHTA and FQGNSA. The CDR3 loop spans 13 amino acids. The complete variable domain, with remaining parts taken from reference TRBV7-2 and TRBJ1-5, reads GAGVSQSPSNKVTEKGKDVELRCDPISGHTALYWYRQSLGQGLEFLIYFQGNSAPDKSGLPSDRFSAERTGGSVSTLTIQRTQQEDSAVYLCASSLAQHSVQHFGDGTRLSIL.

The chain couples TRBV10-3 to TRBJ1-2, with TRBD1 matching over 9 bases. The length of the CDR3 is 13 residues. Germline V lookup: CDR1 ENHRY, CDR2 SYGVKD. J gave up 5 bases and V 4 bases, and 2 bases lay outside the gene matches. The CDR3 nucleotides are TGTGCCATCAGTGCCGACAGGGGGTATGGCTACACCTTC. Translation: CAISADRGYGYTF.

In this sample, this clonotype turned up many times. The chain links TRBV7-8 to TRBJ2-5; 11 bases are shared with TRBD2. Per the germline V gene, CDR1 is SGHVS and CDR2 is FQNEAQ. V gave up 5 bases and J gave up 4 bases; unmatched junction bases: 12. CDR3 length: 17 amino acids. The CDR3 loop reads CASSLGRRLAGLETQYF. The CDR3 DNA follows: TGTGCCAGCAGCCTCGGACGGAGACTAGCGGGGTTAGAGACCCAGTACTTC.

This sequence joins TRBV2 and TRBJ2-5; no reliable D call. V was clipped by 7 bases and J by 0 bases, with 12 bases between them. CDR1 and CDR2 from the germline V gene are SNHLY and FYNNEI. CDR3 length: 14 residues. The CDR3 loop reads CASIVGHNQETQYF. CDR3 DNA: TGTGCCAGCATAGTGGGCCATAACCAAGAGACCCAGTACTTC.

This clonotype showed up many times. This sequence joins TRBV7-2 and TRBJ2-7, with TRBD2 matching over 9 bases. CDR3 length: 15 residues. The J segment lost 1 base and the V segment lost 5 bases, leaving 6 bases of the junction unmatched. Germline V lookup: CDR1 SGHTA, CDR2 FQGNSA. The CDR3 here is CASSPAAGGSYEQYF. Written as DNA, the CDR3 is TGTGCCAGCAGCCCTGCAGCGGGAGGTTCCTACGAGCAGTACTTC.